This TCR beta chain was profiled in a study of blood T cell repertoires in COVID-19. Study-level information: Sample material is recorded as cDNA or gDNA derived from T cells, B-cell-depleted T cells, or PBMCs.

Libraries were prepared by immunoSEQ multiplex PCR; TCRdb keeps only in-frame clonotypes and omits some of them. The sample shows more than 90,000 clones, around 87% of them seen only once. CDR3 length: 14 residues. V was clipped by 0 bases and J by 5 bases, with 10 bases between them. Germline loops: CDR1 SEHNR, CDR2 FQNEAQ (reference sequence). V and J are TRBV7-9 and TRBJ2-5, with a tentative D call TRBD2 (5 bases). Input material: peripheral blood. The TCR was taken from a human donor in a cohort sampled during active COVID-19. CDR3 protein: CASSLAGAGETQYF. In DNA, the CDR3 is TGTGCCAGCAGCTTAGCGGGAGCTGGGGAGACCCAGTACTTC.